Listed below are T cell receptor beta chains from one sample, sequenced in a study of T cells in Graves' hyperthyroidism and ophthalmopathy. TCRdb recomputed calls from the multiplex PCR reads with MiXCR, one row per CDR3 protein. This sample yields hundreds of thousands of distinct CDR3 sequences, of which roughly 21% are seen a single time; about 50% belongs to the top ten. Sequenced input: blood. The receptor set was obtained from a man aged 35-49 years with Graves' ophthalmopathy. The conserved cysteine and the conserved F or W are not part of the CDR3 here. D genes are given only for firm matches.

d_gene | v_gene | CDR3aa
- | TRBV6-1 | ASSGAGNTIY
TRBD1 | TRBV27 | ASSLRERQGSYNEQF
- | TRBV7-9 | ASSLDSGFYGYT
TRBD2 | TRBV2 | ASRARGGADTQY
- | TRBV5-5 | ASSLAWGEAF
TRBD2 | TRBV6-6 | ASSYSLLRLAGADEQF
TRBD1 | TRBV2 | ATGQGAKNQPQH
- | TRBV12-3/TRBV12-4 | ASSTGGPSYEQY
- | TRBV6-1 | ASSPHTQY
- | TRBV7-9 | ASSLESPYYGYT
- | TRBV7-9 | ASSSDYPGNNEQF
TRBD1 | TRBV27 | ASSLGTGYGYT
- | TRBV2 | ASNLERSDEQY
- | TRBV18 | AASPLGDTQY
TRBD2 | TRBV9 | ASSGPGGGGNEQF
- | TRBV12-5 | ASGPGLNTEAF
- | TRBV10-2 | ASRPATDSEQY
- | TRBV10-3 | AISVRSEQY
TRBD2 | TRBV3-1 | ASSRRPSGTDTQY
- | TRBV9 | ASSVEGEVNTEAF
TRBD1 | TRBV5-1 | ASSSLGQGKFDEQY
TRBD1 | TRBV28 | ASREGQSLLSPMNTEAF
TRBD2 | TRBV6-1 | ASRSTSGRVYEQY
TRBD1 | TRBV28 | ASSAPGQGNTGELF
- | TRBV30 | AWRALGWQGSKGEQY
- | TRBV11-3 | ASSRTDNEQF
- | TRBV5-6 | ASSSDLTSTDTQY
- | TRBV19 | ASREDTGYNEQF
TRBD2 | TRBV20-1 | SARPRGLAGGRETQY
TRBD2 | TRBV12-3/TRBV12-4 | ASSLGAGAGGPETQY
- | TRBV2 | ASSEFAAGSPLH
- | TRBV2 | ASKVEGSEGGEQY
- | TRBV28 | ASNTGTNEKLF
- | TRBV5-1 | ASSLDPPQGGHGYT
- | TRBV6-1 | ASSEWGGTEAF
- | TRBV5-1 | ASSLFVGQRDGYT
- | TRBV3-1 | ASSQAGLYEQY
- | TRBV7-9 | ASSVSYSPGELF
- | TRBV12-3/TRBV12-4 | ASSFELANYGYT
- | TRBV7-3 | ASSLRRADTQY
- | TRBV6-1 | ASSERPRAGTDTQY
- | TRBV3-1 | ASSQEGEGGTEAF
- | TRBV7-9 | ASSPGVNTGELF
TRBD1 | TRBV7-6 | ASSSRTGVKSDTQY